One sample yielded the 5 T cell receptor beta chains listed below, sequenced in a study of T cells after yellow fever vaccination. From the 5' RACE reads, TCRdb called clonotypes with MiXCR, one entry per CDR3 protein. The table records hundreds of thousands of distinct CDR3 sequences, 8.5% to 10% of them present only once. The sequences come from CD4+ T cells sorted from PBMCs, collected 5 days after the yellow fever booster vaccination. These receptors all stem from a man aged 18-30 years who received the YFV17D yellow fever vaccine.

This clonotype appeared once. The chain combines TRBV13 with TRBJ2-4; 8 nucleotides match TRBD1. Germline lookup yields CDR1 PRHDT and CDR2 FYEKMQ (reference sequence). V was clipped by 5 bases and J by 0 bases; unmatched bases: 9. The CDR3 is made up of 17 amino acids. The chain's CDR3 is CASSDEQGASAKNIQYF. The CDR3 DNA sequence: TGTGCCAGCAGCGACGAGCAGGGGGCATCAGCCAAAAACATTCAGTACTTC.

In this sample, this clonotype turned up a few times. The DNA for the CDR3 is TGTGCCAGCAGTAGGACAGGGGTAGGCTACACCTTC. This gives the protein CASSRTGVGYTF. The chain carries TRBV6-6 and TRBJ1-2; 9 bases align to TRBD1. CDR1 is MNHNY, CDR2 SVGAGI, per germline (reference sequence). The CDR3 is 12 residues long. V lost 5 bases and J lost 8; bases outside the gene matches: 3.

This clonotype showed up just a few times. The chain links TRBV4-3 to TRBJ2-5; either TRBD1 or TRBD2 may supply D (5 bases each). V was shortened by 1 base and J by 2 bases, with 20 bases between the two germline ends. Germline V gene data show CDR1 as LGHNA and CDR2 as YSLEER. The CDR3 covers 18 residues. The CDR3 protein is CASSQAFRGGQVQETQYF. In DNA form, the CDR3 reads TGCGCCAGCAGCCAAGCTTTTCGTGGGGGTCAGGTTCAAGAGACCCAGTACTTC.

This clonotype was counted a few times. The chain joins TRBV30 to TRBJ2-3, with D maybe TRBD2 (5 bases). The CDR3 runs 15 residues. Germline V gene data show CDR1 as GTSNPN and CDR2 as SVGIG (reference sequence). Trimming pared 0 bases from V and 1 base from J, leaving 11 bases between. The CDR3 is CAWSVGRIRTDTQYF. For the CDR3, the DNA is TGTGCCTGGAGTGTTGGGAGAATTCGCACAGATACGCAGTATTTT.

The sample holds many counts of this clonotype. This chain joins TRBV4-3 and TRBJ2-2; D gene ambiguous. V dropped 1 base and J dropped 5 bases, with 11 bases sitting between them. This CDR3 has 15 amino acids. Germline CDR1 is LGHNA and CDR2 is YSLEER. The CDR3: CASSQGSLGTGELFF. CDR3 sequence (DNA): TGCGCCAGCAGCCAAGGTTCCCTCGGGACCGGGGAGCTGTTTTTT.